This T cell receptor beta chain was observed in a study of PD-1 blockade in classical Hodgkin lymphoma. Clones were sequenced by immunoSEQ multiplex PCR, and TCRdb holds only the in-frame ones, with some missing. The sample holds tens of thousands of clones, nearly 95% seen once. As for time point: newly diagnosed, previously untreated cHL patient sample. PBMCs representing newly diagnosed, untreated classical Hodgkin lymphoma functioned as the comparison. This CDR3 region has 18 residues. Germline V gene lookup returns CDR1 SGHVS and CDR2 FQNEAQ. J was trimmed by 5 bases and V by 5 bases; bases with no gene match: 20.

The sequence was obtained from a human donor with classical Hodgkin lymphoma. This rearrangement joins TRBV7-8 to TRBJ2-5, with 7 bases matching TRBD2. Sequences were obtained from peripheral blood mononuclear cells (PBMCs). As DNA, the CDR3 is TGTGCCAGCAGCCCCGCCAGGGAGGGCCATTCCGCCGCGGAGACCCAGTACTTC. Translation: CASSPAREGHSAAETQYF. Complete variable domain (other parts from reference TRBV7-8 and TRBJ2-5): GAGVSQSPRYKVAKRGQDVALRCDPISGHVSLFWYQQALGQGPEFLTYFQNEAQLDKSGLPSDRFFAERPEGSVSTLKIQRTQQEDSAVYLCASSPAREGHSAAETQYFGPGTRLLVL.